A single sample gave rise to the 17 T cell receptor beta chains below, sequenced in a study of T cell responses to AZD1222 COVID-19 vaccine. Method: immunoSEQ multiplex PCR; TCRdb's copy keeps in-frame clones and lacks some. The table records over 110,000 clones, roughly 90% of them present only once. Sequences were derived from peripheral blood, sampled 28 days after the second AZD1222 dose. Every receptor here comes from an adult who received the AZD1222 COVID-19 vaccine.

The chain is built from TRBV9 and TRBJ2-1; tentatively, D is TRBD1 (5 bases). The CDR3 is 16 residues long. The ends were cut back, 0 bases at V and 0 bases at J, with 10 bases in the middle. Germline V lookup: CDR1 SGDLS, CDR2 YYNGEE. This chain's CDR3 is CASSVAGHSSYNEQFF. DNA of the CDR3: TGTGCCAGCAGCGTAGCCGGACATAGCTCCTACAATGAGCAGTTCTTC.

V gene TRBV3-1 (or the pseudogene TRBV3-2) combines with J gene TRBJ2-1, with D unresolved. CDR1 and CDR2 (germline): LGHDT, YNNKEL (reference sequence). There are 15 residues in the CDR3. V dropped 4 bases and J dropped 9 bases, with 19 bases sitting between them. The CDR3 region has the DNA TGTGCCAGCAGCCCCCCCGGGCGCGTAGGAAGTGAGCAGTTCTTC. Translation: CASSPPGRVGSEQFF.

This chain uses TRBV28 with TRBJ1-1, with a tentative D call TRBD1 (6 bases). V was clipped by 7 bases and J by 0 bases, with 12 bases between them. This CDR3 is 14 amino acids long. Germline lookup yields CDR1 MDHEN and CDR2 SYDVKM. The CDR3 DNA reads as TGTGCCAGCACGCTGGGGGGCGTGAACACTGAAGCTTTCTTT. It codes for CASTLGGVNTEAFF.

The chain joins TRBV7-9 to TRBJ2-2, with D tentatively TRBD2 (6 bases). V lost 3 bases and J 6 bases, leaving 14 bases between the germline ends. CDR1 and CDR2 (germline): SEHNR, FQNEAQ (reference sequence). This CDR3 spans 15 amino acids. This CDR3 reads CASSLRGKIAGELFF. CDR3 DNA sequence: TGTGCCAGCAGCTTGCGGGGCAAGATCGCCGGGGAGCTGTTTTTT.

The chain carries TRBV3-1 (or the pseudogene TRBV3-2) and TRBJ1-6; D perhaps matches TRBD1 (5 bases). V lost 0 bases and J lost 6, with 15 bases in between. Germline CDR1 LGHDT, CDR2 YNNKEL (reference sequence). The CDR3 contains 17 residues. CDR3 protein: CASSQDSGRRGNSPLHF. The CDR3 region has the DNA TGTGCCAGCAGCCAAGATTCAGGGAGGAGGGGTAATTCACCCCTCCACTTT.

This sequence joins TRBV7-2 and TRBJ2-6; D is unclear. This CDR3 is 17 amino acids long. The V end lost 5 bases, the J end lost 2 bases, and 16 bases lay between the germline ends. Germline V gene data show CDR1 as SGHTA and CDR2 as FQGNSA. The DNA for the CDR3 is TGTGCCAGCAGCATCGTAGGAAGAACGACTGGGGCCAACGTCCTGACTTTC. It yields the protein CASSIVGRTTGANVLTF.

This chain uses TRBV28 with TRBJ2-1; TRBD1 is a possible D gene (6 bases). V lost 7 bases and J 3 bases, leaving 16 bases between the germline ends. Per germline, CDR1 MDHEN and CDR2 SYDVKM. The CDR3 is 15 residues long. The CDR3 loop is CASITTGSDYNEQFF. CDR3 in DNA: TGTGCCAGCATCACAACAGGGTCGGACTACAATGAGCAGTTCTTC.

The chain links TRBV6-1 to TRBJ2-7; TRBD2 is a possible D gene (5 bases). Trimming cost V 1 base and J 4 bases, with 14 bases left between them. Germline values: CDR1 MNHNS, CDR2 SASEGT. The CDR3 spans 15 residues. CDR3 DNA sequence: TGTGCCAGCAGTGAAGTTAGCCTAGCTAGGTACGAGCAGTACTTC. This codes for CASSEVSLARYEQYF.

This sequence joins TRBV7-9 and TRBJ2-7; D is unclear. The CDR3 is made up of 13 amino acids. The germline CDR1 and CDR2 sequences are SEHNR and FQNEAQ (reference sequence). V dropped 0 bases and J dropped 4 bases, with 7 bases sitting between them. The CDR3 DNA reads as TGTGCCAGCAGCTTAGCGGACGGGTACGAGCAGTACTTC. This gives the protein CASSLADGYEQYF.

This chain uses TRBV9 with TRBJ2-3; D remains ambiguous. Trimming cost V 4 bases and J 0 bases, with 15 bases left between them. The germline gives CDR1 SGDLS, CDR2 YYNGEE. The CDR3 totals 16 residues. As DNA, the CDR3 is TGTGCCAGCAGCCCGAAAGGCTTTGGTAGCACAGATACGCAGTATTTT. Protein: CASSPKGFGSTDTQYF. Combining the CDR3 with reference TRBV9 and TRBJ2-3 gives the whole variable domain DSGVTQTPKHLITATGQRVTLRCSPRSGDLSVYWYQQSLDQGLQFLIQYYNGEERAKGNILERFSAQQFPDLHSELNLSSLELGDSALYFCASSPKGFGSTDTQYFGPGTRLTVL.

This clone has just one count. This chain joins TRBV29-1 and TRBJ2-4, with 10 bases matching TRBD2. Germline assignment: CDR1 SQVTM and CDR2 ANQGSEA. This CDR3 comprises 12 residues. The V and J ends lost 3 bases and 9 bases, in that order; junction bases with no gene match: 2. The CDR3: CSVDQREGIQYF. CDR3 bases: TGCAGCGTTGACCAGCGGGAGGGCATTCAGTACTTC.

V usage is TRBV19 and J usage is TRBJ1-1, with D possibly being TRBD1 (5 bases). The germline V gene has CDR1 LNHDA and CDR2 SQIVND (reference sequence). V gave up 7 bases and J gave up 2 bases, with 11 bases separating them. The CDR3 totals 13 residues. The CDR3 region has the DNA TGTGCCAGTAAGCGGGGCAGTAACACTGAAGCTTTCTTT. Translation gives CASKRGSNTEAFF.

The rearrangement joins TRBV19 to TRBJ2-3; no firm D call. Trimming left V 5 bases short and J 1 base short, with 16 bases between. In germline, CDR1 is LNHDA, CDR2 SQIVND (reference sequence). This CDR3 is built from 16 residues. The CDR3 protein is CASSPRVQAGTDTQYF. CDR3 coding DNA: TGTGCCAGTAGTCCCCGCGTGCAGGCGGGCACAGATACGCAGTATTTT.

This clone was counted only a few times. The genes are TRBV6-2 or TRBV6-3 and TRBJ2-7; the match to TRBD2 covers 12 bases. CDR3 length: 16 amino acids. V trimming: 2 bases; J trimming: 6 bases; junction bases outside the gene matches: 8. The germline CDR1 and CDR2 sequences are MNHEY and SVGEGT. DNA of the CDR3: TGTGCCAGCAGTTACCATTTACCGGGACTAGCGGGCGAGCAGTACTTC. Protein product: CASSYHLPGLAGEQYF.

V and J are TRBV19 and TRBJ1-6; no clear D gene. Trimming removed 3 bases from V and 8 bases from J, with 14 bases in between. Germline assignment: CDR1 LNHDA and CDR2 SQIVND (reference sequence). This CDR3 has 15 residues. The DNA of the CDR3 is TGTGCCAGTAGTATTTTGGGCTTCGGGGATTCACCCCTCCACTTT. As protein: CASSILGFGDSPLHF.

The chain joins TRBV6-2 or TRBV6-3 to TRBJ2-7; no clear D gene. There are 12 residues in the CDR3. The germline V gene has CDR1 MNHEY and CDR2 SVGEGT. V gave up 2 bases and J gave up 4 bases, with 6 bases separating them. CDR3 amino acids: CASSYRAYEQYF. The CDR3 nucleotides read TGTGCCAGCAGTTACCGGGCATACGAGCAGTACTTC.

The CDR3 sequence is CASSPEVNSPLHF. For the CDR3, the DNA is TGCGCCAGCAGCCCGGAAGTGAATTCACCCCTCCACTTT. The V and J genes are TRBV5-1 and TRBJ1-6; no definite D call. Looked up from germline, CDR1 is SGHRS and CDR2 is YFSETQ. The CDR3 contains 13 residues. V gave up 4 bases and J gave up 7 bases, with 9 bases separating them.